The entry below describes one T cell receptor (beta chain). As yet, its antigen is unknown. This entry comes from a study of vaccination and CD4 T cells after COVID-19. Turning to the study itself: Control cultures were supplied with a CEFX pool, an HIV-1 Nef pool, or no peptide at all.

Treatment reported: roughly 11-day PBMC culture with coronavirus spike peptide pools or control peptides (ViraFEST assay). Collection of the unexposed donor's CD4+ T cells took place before the COVID-19 pandemic (2011-2018). Oncomine TCR Beta short-read sequencing was applied to DNA from cultured CD4+ T cells. Extraction of genomic DNA was performed on cultured CD4+ T cells. TCRdb reanalysed the PCR reads using MiXCR and keeps one entry per CDR3 protein. The sample records roughly 7,000 distinct CDR3 sequences, around 38% being singletons. Study-wide results and caveats: For convalescent patients, a median about 86% of reactive clones surfaced exclusively after vaccination. The great majority, 304 of 307 vaccine-specific clones, proved spike mono-reactive in convalescent patients.

The sample comprised CD4+ T cells from blood, cultured in vitro. The receptor was isolated from a human donor in good health.

In DNA, the CDR3 is TGTGCCAGCAATTGGGGTCAGGGTTATTCCCAAGAGACCCAGTACTTC. Translated, it gives CASNWGQGYSQETQYF. The gene calls are TRBV2 and TRBJ2-5, with D possibly TRBD1 on 5 matching bases. This CDR3 has 16 residues. Germline assignment: CDR1 SNHLY and CDR2 FYNNEI. Deletions cut 7 bases from V and 1 base from J, with 19 bases between.